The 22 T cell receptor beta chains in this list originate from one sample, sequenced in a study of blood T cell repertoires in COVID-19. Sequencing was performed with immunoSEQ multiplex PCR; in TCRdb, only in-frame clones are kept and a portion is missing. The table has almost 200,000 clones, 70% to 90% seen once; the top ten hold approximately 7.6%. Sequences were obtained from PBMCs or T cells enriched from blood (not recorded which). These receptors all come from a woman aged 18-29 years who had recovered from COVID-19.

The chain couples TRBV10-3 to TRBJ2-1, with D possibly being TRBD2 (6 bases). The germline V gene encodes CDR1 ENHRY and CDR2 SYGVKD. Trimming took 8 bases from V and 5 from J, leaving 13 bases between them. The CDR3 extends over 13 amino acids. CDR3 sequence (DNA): TGTGCCATCGCCAGACTAGAGGACAATGAGCAGTTCTTC. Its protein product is CAIARLEDNEQFF.

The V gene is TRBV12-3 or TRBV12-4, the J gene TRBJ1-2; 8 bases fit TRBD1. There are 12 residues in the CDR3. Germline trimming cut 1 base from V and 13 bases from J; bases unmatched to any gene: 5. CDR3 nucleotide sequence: TGTGCCAGCAGTTTAGGACAGGGGCCCCCCACCTTC. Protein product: CASSLGQGPPTF.

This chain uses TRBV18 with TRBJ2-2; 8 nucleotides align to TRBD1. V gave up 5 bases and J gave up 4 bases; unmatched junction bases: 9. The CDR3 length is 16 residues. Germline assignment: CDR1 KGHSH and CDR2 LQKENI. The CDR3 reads CASSSRQGSGTGELFF. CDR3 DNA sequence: TGTGCCAGCTCATCGCGACAGGGGAGTGGCACCGGGGAGCTGTTTTTT.

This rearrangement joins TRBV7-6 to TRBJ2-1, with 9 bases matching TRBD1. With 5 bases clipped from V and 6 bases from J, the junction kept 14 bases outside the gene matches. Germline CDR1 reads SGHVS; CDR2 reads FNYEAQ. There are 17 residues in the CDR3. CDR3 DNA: TGTGCCAGCAGCCCTACTACAGGGGGCGCTACCGGCAATGAGCAGTTCTTC. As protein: CASSPTTGGATGNEQFF.

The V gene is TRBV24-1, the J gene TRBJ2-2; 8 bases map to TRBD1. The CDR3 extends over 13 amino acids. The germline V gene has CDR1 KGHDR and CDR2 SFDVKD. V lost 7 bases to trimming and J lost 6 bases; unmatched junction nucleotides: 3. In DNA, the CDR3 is TGTGCCACCAGCGACAGGGGATCCGGGGAGCTGTTTTTT. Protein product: CATSDRGSGELFF.

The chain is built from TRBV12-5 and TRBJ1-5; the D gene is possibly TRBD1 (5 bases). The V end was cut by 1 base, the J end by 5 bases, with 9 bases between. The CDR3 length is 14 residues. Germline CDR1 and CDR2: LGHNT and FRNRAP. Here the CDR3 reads CASGLADSHQPQHF. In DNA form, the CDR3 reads TGTGCTAGTGGTTTGGCCGACAGTCATCAGCCCCAGCATTTT.

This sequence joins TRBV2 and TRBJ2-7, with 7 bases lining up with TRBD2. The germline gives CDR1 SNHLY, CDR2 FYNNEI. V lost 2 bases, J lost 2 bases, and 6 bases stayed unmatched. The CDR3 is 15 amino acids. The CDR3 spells CASSESPSGAYEQYF. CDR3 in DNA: TGTGCCAGCAGTGAATCCCCCAGCGGGGCCTACGAGCAGTACTTC.

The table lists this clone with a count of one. The CDR3 here is CASNHGSFGERGLQETQYF. The CDR3, as DNA: TGTGCCAGCAACCATGGATCCTTCGGAGAACGGGGTCTCCAAGAGACCCAGTACTTC. The chain is built from TRBV7-9 and TRBJ2-5, with a possible D match to TRBD2 (5 bases). There are 19 residues in the CDR3. V was shortened by 7 bases and J by 1 base, with 28 bases between the two germline ends. Germline V gene lookup returns CDR1 SEHNR and CDR2 FQNEAQ (reference sequence).

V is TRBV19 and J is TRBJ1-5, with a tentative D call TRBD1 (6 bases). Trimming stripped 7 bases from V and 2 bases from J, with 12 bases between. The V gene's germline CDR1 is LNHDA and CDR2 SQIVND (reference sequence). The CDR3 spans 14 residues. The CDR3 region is CASNYKGGNQPQHF. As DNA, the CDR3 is TGTGCCAGTAATTACAAGGGGGGCAATCAGCCCCAGCATTTT. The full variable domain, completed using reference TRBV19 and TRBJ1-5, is DGGITQSPKYLFRKEGQNVTLSCEQNLNHDAMYWYRQDPGQGLRLIYYSQIVNDFQKGDIAEGYSVSREKKESFPLTVTSAQKNPTAFYLCASNYKGGNQPQHFGDGTRLSIL.

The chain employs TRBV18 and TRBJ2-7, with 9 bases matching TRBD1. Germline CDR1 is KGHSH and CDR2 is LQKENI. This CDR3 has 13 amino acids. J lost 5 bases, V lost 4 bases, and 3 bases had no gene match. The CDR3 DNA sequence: TGTGCCAGCTCACGGACAGGGGTGAACGAGCAGTACTTC. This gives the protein CASSRTGVNEQYF.

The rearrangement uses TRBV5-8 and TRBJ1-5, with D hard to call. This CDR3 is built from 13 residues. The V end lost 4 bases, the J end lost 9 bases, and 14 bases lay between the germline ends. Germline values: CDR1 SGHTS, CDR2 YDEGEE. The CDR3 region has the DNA TGTGCCAGCAGCCGAGACACCACCCGGCCCCAGCATTTT. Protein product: CASSRDTTRPQHF. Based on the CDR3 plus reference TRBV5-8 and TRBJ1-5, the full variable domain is EAGVTQSPTHLIKTRGQQATLRCSPISGHTSVYWYQQALGLGLQFLLWYDEGEERNRGNFPPRFSGRQFPNYSSELNVNALELEDSALYLCASSRDTTRPQHFGDGTRLSIL.

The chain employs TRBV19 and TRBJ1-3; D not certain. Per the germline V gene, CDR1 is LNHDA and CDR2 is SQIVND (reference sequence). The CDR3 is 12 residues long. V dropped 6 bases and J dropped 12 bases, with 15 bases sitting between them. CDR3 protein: CASSPSWSLIYF. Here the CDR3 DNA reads TGTGCCAGTAGCCCCAGCTGGAGCCTCATATATTTT. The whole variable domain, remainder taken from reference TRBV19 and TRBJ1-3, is DGGITQSPKYLFRKEGQNVTLSCEQNLNHDAMYWYRQDPGQGLRLIYYSQIVNDFQKGDIAEGYSVSREKKESFPLTVTSAQKNPTAFYLCASSPSWSLIYFGEGSWLTVV.

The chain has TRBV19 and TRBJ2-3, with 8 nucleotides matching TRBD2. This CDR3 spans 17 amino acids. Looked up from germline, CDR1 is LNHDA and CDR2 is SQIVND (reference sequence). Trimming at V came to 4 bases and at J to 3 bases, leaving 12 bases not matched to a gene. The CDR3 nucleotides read TGTGCCAGTAGTACCCTCTTTTTAGCGGGGCAAACAGATACGCAGTATTTT. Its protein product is CASSTLFLAGQTDTQYF.

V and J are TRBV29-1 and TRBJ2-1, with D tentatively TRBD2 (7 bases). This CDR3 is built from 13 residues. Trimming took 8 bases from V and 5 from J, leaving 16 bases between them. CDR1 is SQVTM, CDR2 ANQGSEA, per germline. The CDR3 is CSPAGGQDNEQFF. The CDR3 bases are TGCAGCCCGGCCGGGGGGCAGGACAATGAGCAGTTCTTC.

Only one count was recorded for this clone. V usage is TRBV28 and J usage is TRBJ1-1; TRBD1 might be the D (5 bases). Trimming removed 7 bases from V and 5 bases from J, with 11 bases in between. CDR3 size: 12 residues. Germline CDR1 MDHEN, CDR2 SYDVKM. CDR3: CASTLRGTEAFF. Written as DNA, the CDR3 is TGTGCCAGCACTCTACGGGGGACTGAAGCTTTCTTT.

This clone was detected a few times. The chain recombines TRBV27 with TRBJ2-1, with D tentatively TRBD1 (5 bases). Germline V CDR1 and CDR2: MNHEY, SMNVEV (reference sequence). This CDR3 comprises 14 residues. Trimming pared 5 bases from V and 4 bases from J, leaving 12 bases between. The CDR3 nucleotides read TGTGCCAGCAGTACCCTACAGGTGTACAATGAGCAGTTCTTC. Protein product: CASSTLQVYNEQFF.

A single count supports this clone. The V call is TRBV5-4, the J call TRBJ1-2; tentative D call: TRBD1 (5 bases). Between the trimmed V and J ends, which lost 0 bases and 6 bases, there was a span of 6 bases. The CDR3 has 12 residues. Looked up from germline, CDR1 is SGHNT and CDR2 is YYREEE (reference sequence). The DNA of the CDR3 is TGTGCCAGCAGCTTGGGGGGGGATGGCTACACCTTC. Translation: CASSLGGDGYTF.

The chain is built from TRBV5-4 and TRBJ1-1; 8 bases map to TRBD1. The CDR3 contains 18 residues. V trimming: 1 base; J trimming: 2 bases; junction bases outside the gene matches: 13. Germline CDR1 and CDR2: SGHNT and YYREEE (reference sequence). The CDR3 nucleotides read TGTGCCAGCAGCTTGTTAATGGCGGGGACAGGACTAAACACTGAAGCTTTCTTT. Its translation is CASSLLMAGTGLNTEAFF.

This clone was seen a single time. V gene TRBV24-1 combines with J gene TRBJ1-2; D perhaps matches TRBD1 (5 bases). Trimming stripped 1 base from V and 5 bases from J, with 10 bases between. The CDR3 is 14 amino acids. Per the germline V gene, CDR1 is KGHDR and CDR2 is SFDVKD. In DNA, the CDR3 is TGTGCCACCAGTGATTTCAGGACAACTTATGGCTACACCTTC. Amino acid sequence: CATSDFRTTYGYTF.

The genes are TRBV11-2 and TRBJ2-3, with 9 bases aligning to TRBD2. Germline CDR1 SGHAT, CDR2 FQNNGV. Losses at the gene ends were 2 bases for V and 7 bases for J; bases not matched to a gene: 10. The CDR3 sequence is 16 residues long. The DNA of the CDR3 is TGTGCCAGCAGCTTAAGTCTAGCGGGGACTGCTTATACGCAGTATTTT. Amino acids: CASSLSLAGTAYTQYF.

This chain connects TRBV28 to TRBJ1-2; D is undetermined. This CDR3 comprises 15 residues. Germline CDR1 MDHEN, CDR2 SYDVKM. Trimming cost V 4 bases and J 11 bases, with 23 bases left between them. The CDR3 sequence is CASSSSGKGGSEYTF. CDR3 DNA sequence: TGTGCCAGCAGTTCCTCCGGCAAGGGAGGGTCCGAATACACCTTC.

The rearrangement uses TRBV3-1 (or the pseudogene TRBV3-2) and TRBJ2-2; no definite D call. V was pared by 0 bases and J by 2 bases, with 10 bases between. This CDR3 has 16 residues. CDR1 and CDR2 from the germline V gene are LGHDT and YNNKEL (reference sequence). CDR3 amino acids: CASSQEWQKNTGELFF. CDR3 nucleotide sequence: TGTGCCAGCAGCCAAGAGTGGCAGAAAAACACCGGGGAGCTGTTTTTT.